The clone carrying this T cell receptor (beta chain) occurred many times. The data were obtained in a study of T-cell reconstitution after alpha-beta-depleted transplantation in children. CDR1 is KGHDR and CDR2 is SFDVKD in the germline V gene. The CDR3 loop spans 11 amino acids. Trimming cost V 3 bases and J 8 bases, with 6 bases left between them. Library preparation (for TCRbeta) was performed with unique molecular identifiers. TCRdb re-analysed the PCR reads in MiXCR, keeping a single row per CDR3 protein. The sample carries about 340,000 distinct CDR3 sequences, over 9% recorded once. The receptor was derived from a human donor who donated a stem cell graft to a child with acute lymphoblastic leukemia. This chain connects TRBV24-1 to TRBJ1-2; the D is unclear. The material sequenced was PBMCs from the stem cell graft donor, taken from the stem cell graft. DNA of the CDR3: TGTGCCACCAGTGATGCAGAAGGCTACACCTTC. Protein product: CATSDAEGYTF.